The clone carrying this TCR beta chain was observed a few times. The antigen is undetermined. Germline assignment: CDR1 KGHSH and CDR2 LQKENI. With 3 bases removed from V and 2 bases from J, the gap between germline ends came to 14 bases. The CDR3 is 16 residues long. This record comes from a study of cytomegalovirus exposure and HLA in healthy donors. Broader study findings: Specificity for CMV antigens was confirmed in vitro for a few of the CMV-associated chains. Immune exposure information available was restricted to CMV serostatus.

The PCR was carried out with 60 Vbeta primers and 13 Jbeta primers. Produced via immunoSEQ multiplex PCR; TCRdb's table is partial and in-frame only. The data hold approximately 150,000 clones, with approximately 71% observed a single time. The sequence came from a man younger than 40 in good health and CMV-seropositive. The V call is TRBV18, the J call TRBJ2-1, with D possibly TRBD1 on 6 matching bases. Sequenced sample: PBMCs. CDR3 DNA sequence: TGTGCCAGCTCACCTCCCCGGGACAAAGCCTACAATGAGCAGTTCTTC. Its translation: CASSPPRDKAYNEQFF.